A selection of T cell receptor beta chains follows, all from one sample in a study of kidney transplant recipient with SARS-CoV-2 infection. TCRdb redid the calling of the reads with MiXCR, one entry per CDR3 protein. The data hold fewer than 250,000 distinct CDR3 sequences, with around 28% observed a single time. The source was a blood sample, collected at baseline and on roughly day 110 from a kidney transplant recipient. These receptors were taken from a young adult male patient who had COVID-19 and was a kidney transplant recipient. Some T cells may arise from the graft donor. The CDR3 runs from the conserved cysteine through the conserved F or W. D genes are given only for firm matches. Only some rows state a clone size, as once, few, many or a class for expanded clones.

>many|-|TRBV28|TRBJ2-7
TGTGCCAGCAGTTTTCCAATGGACAGATCGAGCTCCTACGAGCAGTACTTC
CASSFPMDRSSSYEQYF
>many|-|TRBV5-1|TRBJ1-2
TGCGCCAGCAGCTTGTCTGGGGCCAGGCTTAATGGCTACACCTTC
CASSLSGARLNGYTF
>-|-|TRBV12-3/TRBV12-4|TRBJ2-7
TGTGCCGGCAGTTTGCGGGGTTTCTACGAGCAGTACTTC
CAGSLRGFYEQYF
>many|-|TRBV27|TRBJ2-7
TGTGCCAGCAGTTTGTGGGGACAAGATTACGAGCAGTACTTC
CASSLWGQDYEQYF
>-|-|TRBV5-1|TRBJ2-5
TGCGCCAGCAGCTTGTTGACGAACGACGGGGAGACCCAGTACTTC
CASSLLTNDGETQYF
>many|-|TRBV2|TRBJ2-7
TGTGCCAGCGCTGCCTTCCCCTACGAGCAGTACTTC
CASAAFPYEQYF
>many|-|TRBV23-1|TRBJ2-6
TGCGCCAGCAGTCAATCGAGGCCCTCAGGTATTGGGGCCAACGTCCTGACTTTC
CASSQSRPSGIGANVLTF
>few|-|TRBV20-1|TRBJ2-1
TGCAGTGCTAGCGCCGGGAGTACCCGGAGGATGCAGCAGTTCTTC
CSASAGSTRRMQQFF
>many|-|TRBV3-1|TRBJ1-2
TGTGCCAGCAGCTTGCACTTCACCCTTCGAAAGACCTATGGCTACACCTTC
CASSLHFTLRKTYGYTF
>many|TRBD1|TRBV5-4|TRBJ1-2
TGTGCCAGCAGCTTGAACAGAAGGCAGGGGGCGCTTGGCTACACCTTC
CASSLNRRQGALGYTF
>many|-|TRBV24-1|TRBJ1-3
TGTGCCACCAGTAGTGGGACATATGAGGGTACCTCTGGAAACACCATATATTTT
CATSSGTYEGTSGNTIYF
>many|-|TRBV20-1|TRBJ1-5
TGCAGTGCTGACGCTGGACCTCCCGGCGGCAATCAGCCCCAGCATTTT
CSADAGPPGGNQPQHF
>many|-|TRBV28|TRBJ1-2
TGTGCCAGCAGTGGTAGGATCTATGGCTACACCTTC
CASSGRIYGYTF
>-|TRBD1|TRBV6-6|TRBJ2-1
TGTGCCAGCAGTTGGGGGACAGGGTACAATGAGCAGTTCTTC
CASSWGTGYNEQFF
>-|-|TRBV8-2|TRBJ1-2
TGTGGCAGTAAGCAAGTTGATAGCCGAAAGACCTATGGCTACACCTTC
CGSKQVDSRKTYGYTF
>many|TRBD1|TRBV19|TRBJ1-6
TGTGCCAGTGGCCAACAGGGGGGCAATTCACCCCTCCACTTT
CASGQQGGNSPLHF
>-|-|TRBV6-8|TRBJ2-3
TGTGCCATAGGGGACAACACAGATACGCAGTATTTT
CAIGDNTDTQYF
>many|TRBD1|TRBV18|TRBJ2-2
TGTGCCAGCTCACTAGATACAGGGGGCAACACCGGGGAGCTGTTTTTT
CASSLDTGGNTGELFF
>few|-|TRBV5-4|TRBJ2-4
TGTGCCAGCAGCTTGACAGGGAGAAACATTCAGTACTTC
CASSLTGRNIQYF
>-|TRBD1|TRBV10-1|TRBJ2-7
TGCGCCAGCAGTGGAGGCAGGGGGTACGAGCAGTACTTC
CASSGGRGYEQYF
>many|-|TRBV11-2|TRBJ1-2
TGTGCCAGCAGCAAGTGGGGAACAAGCAGAAAGACCTATGGCTACACCTTC
CASSKWGTSRKTYGYTF
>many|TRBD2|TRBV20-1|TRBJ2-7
TGCAGTGCTAGAGGGACTAGCGGGAGCTCCTACGAGCAGTACTTC
CSARGTSGSSYEQYF